These 26 T cell receptor beta chains originate from one sample sequenced in a study of blood T cells in healthy people across ages. PCR was performed a second time for 7 to 11 cycles using a sample-barcoded 5' primer and a J-beta primer mix. A single record per CDR3 protein comes from TCRdb applying MiXCR to the 5' RACE reads. The table records roughly 1.7 million distinct CDR3 sequences, about 31% of them present only once. The sample consisted of blood. The receptors here all came from a woman aged 25 to 39 in good health.

This clonotype was seen ten or more times. The rearrangement joins TRBV5-1 to TRBJ1-1; D perhaps matches TRBD1 (5 bases). Trimming pared 4 bases from V and 1 base from J, leaving 17 bases between. The CDR3 runs to 16 residues. The V gene's germline CDR1 is SGHRS and CDR2 YFSETQ. Here the CDR3 DNA reads TGCGCCAGCAGCGCGGACCCCGGGACGGCGAACACTGAAGCTTTCTTT. The encoded protein is CASSADPGTANTEAFF.

V usage is TRBV11-3 and J usage is TRBJ2-2; the D gene is possibly TRBD1 (6 bases). This CDR3 comprises 15 residues. V lost 5 bases and J 1 base, leaving 11 bases between the germline ends. CDR1 and CDR2 from the germline V gene are SGHNT and YENEEA. CDR3 region: CASSLDRMNTGELFF. The CDR3 DNA is TGTGCCAGCAGCCTCGACAGGATGAACACCGGGGAGCTGTTTTTT.

The gene calls are TRBV5-1 and TRBJ2-2; D tentatively fits TRBD1 or TRBD2 (5 bases each). Germline lookup yields CDR1 SGHRS and CDR2 YFSETQ. This CDR3 spans 17 amino acids. V was clipped by 1 base and J by 1 base, with 14 bases between them. In DNA form, the CDR3 reads TGCGCCAGCAGCTTGTCGGCCTCTGGGGGGAACACCGGGGAGCTGTTTTTT. Its protein product is CASSLSASGGNTGELFF.

V usage is TRBV21-1 and J usage is TRBJ2-4; TRBD1, the D gene given by the table, was not confirmed from the DNA. TRBV21-1 is shown as a pseudogene. This CDR3 has 17 amino acids. CDR3 nucleotide sequence: TGTGCCAGCAGCGAAGACAGGGTGAGGGCGGCCAAAAACATTCAGTACTTC. Residues: CASSEDRVRAAKNIQYF.

In nucleotides, the CDR3 is TGTGCCACCAGCGGGGGTAGCGGCGAGACCCAGTACTTC. Translated: CATSGGSGETQYF. V gene TRBV15 combines with J gene TRBJ2-5; TRBD2 might be the D (6 bases). The V end lost 5 bases, the J end lost 5 bases, and 12 bases lay between the germline ends. CDR1 is LNHNV and CDR2 is YYDKDF in the germline V gene (reference sequence). CDR3 length: 13 amino acids.

The V call is TRBV20-1, the J call TRBJ2-7; D unclear. CDR3 length: 14 amino acids. Between the trimmed V and J ends, which lost 0 bases and 0 bases, there was a span of 9 bases. Looked up from germline, CDR1 is DFQATT and CDR2 is SNEGSKA (reference sequence). In DNA, the CDR3 is TGCAGTGCTAGAGACATACGGAGCTCCTACGAGCAGTACTTC. It specifies CSARDIRSSYEQYF.

The chain uses TRBV15 and TRBJ1-1; maybe TRBD1 (6 bases). Trimming took 5 bases from V and 1 from J, leaving 14 bases between them. CDR1 and CDR2 (germline): LNHNV, YYDKDF (reference sequence). CDR3 length equals 15 residues. The CDR3 DNA reads as TGTGCCACCAGCCCCTTTTTGACAGGGAACACTGAAGCTTTCTTT. Protein sequence: CATSPFLTGNTEAFF.

This clonotype appeared a few times. The chain couples TRBV5-1 to TRBJ2-5, with D possibly being TRBD2 (5 bases). Germline V gives CDR1 SGHRS, CDR2 YFSETQ. The V and J ends lost 1 base and 7 bases respectively, with 20 bases between them. The CDR3 extends over 16 amino acids. The CDR3 DNA reads TGCGCCAGCAGCTTGTCGTGGACGCAATCCCGGGGGACCCAGTACTTC. It codes for CASSLSWTQSRGTQYF.

To note about this clonotype: The CDR3 does not close with the conserved phenylalanine or tryptophan, likely indicating a read error. The rearrangement links TRBV5-1 to TRBJ2-7; 9 positions agree with TRBD2. In germline, CDR1 is SGHRS, CDR2 YFSETQ. V was clipped by 3 bases and J by 3 bases; unmatched bases: 4. The CDR3 loop spans 14 amino acids. The CDR3: CASSSGTSSYEQYI. In DNA, the CDR3 is TGCGCCAGCAGCTCCGGGACTAGCAGCTACGAGCAGTACATC.

This clonotype has just one count. The DNA of the CDR3 is TGTGCCAGTAGCAACCCCAGAGATACGCAGTATTTT. Amino acid sequence: CASSNPRDTQYF. The chain recombines TRBV19 with TRBJ2-3; D gene unclear. Germline loops: CDR1 LNHDA, CDR2 SQIVND (reference sequence). There are 12 residues in the CDR3. Trimming removed 6 bases from V and 5 bases from J, with 9 bases in between.

The chain employs TRBV3-1 and TRBJ1-6; 9 bases match TRBD1. The J segment lost 10 bases and the V segment lost 5 bases, leaving 6 bases of the junction unmatched. The CDR3 extends over 14 amino acids. The germline V gene encodes CDR1 LGHDT and CDR2 YNNKEL (reference sequence). DNA of the CDR3: TGTGCCAGCAGCTCGGGACAGGGACGATCACCCCTCCACTTT. Translating gives CASSSGQGRSPLHF.

This clonotype has a handful of counts. The J gene is TRBJ2-5, the V gene TRBV5-1; 9 nucleotides align to TRBD1. Germline V CDR1 and CDR2: SGHRS, YFSETQ. V shed 4 bases, J shed 1 base, and the junction held 5 bases outside the gene matches. The CDR3 length is 15 residues. DNA of the CDR3: TGCGCCAGCAGCAGGGGGACAGGGACCCAAGAGACCCAGTACTTC. Translation: CASSRGTGTQETQYF.

This clonotype was observed many times. This sequence joins TRBV6-5 and TRBJ2-7; 9 nucleotides align to TRBD2. Trimming cost V 0 bases and J 6 bases; bases outside gene matches: 9. The CDR3 length is 16 residues. Germline V lookup: CDR1 MNHEY, CDR2 SVGAGI. The CDR3 nucleotides read TGTGCCAGCAGTTACTCAGGAGCGGGGGGTCAGGGCGAGCAGTACTTC. Translating gives CASSYSGAGGQGEQYF.

Only a few counts were recorded for this clonotype. This chain uses TRBV7-8 with TRBJ2-1, with D perhaps given as TRBD1 or TRBD2 (6 bases each). This CDR3 contains 19 residues. V was cut by 3 bases and J by 4 bases, with 25 bases left in between. CDR1 is SGHVS and CDR2 is FQNEAQ in the germline V gene. The CDR3 DNA reads as TGTGCCAGCAGCTTGGGGCTTGTCGGGGGCGATTTTAAGTACAATGAGCAGTTCTTC. Amino acid sequence: CASSLGLVGGDFKYNEQFF.

This chain uses TRBV20-1 with TRBJ2-3; 15 bases fit TRBD2. Germline lookup yields CDR1 DFQATT and CDR2 SNEGSKA (reference sequence). This CDR3 contains 19 residues. The V segment lost 3 bases and the J segment 2 bases; nucleotides outside the gene matches: 12. CDR3 sequence: CSASLTPGLAGGNTDTQYF. The CDR3 DNA reads as TGCAGTGCTAGCCTAACCCCGGGACTAGCGGGGGGAAACACAGATACGCAGTATTTT.

The CDR3 spells CASSLAGQARGEAFF. The CDR3 DNA is TGTGCCAGCAGTTTAGCCGGACAGGCGAGGGGAGAAGCTTTCTTT. The V gene is TRBV12-3 or TRBV12-4, the J gene TRBJ1-1, with 7 positions matching TRBD1. V shed 0 bases and J 8 bases; nucleotides not matched to a gene: 9. This CDR3 has 15 residues.

This clonotype has a count of ten or more. The J gene is TRBJ2-7, the V gene TRBV18, with D possibly called TRBD1 or TRBD2 (7 bases each). Trimming cost V 8 bases and J 0 bases, with 11 bases left between them. Germline lookup yields CDR1 KGHSH and CDR2 LQKENI. The CDR3 runs 13 residues. The CDR3 sequence: CASSGDSSYEQYF. DNA for the CDR3: TGTGCCAGCAGCGGGGACAGCTCCTACGAGCAGTACTTC.

This clonotype came up a few times. The rearrangement links TRBV3-1 to TRBJ1-5; 7 nucleotides agree with TRBD1. The germline V gene has CDR1 LGHDT and CDR2 YNNKEL (reference sequence). V shed 6 bases and J 0 bases; nucleotides not matched to a gene: 11. There are 17 residues in the CDR3. The CDR3 sequence: CASSPAGTAYSNQPQHF. CDR3 nucleotides: TGTGCCAGCAGTCCTGCCGGGACAGCGTATAGCAATCAGCCCCAGCATTTT. The full variable domain, with the rest looked up from reference TRBV3-1 and TRBJ1-5, is DTAVSQTPKYLVTQMGNDKSIKCEQNLGHDTMYWYKQDSKKFLKIMFSYNNKELIINETVPNRFSPKSPDKAHLNLHINSLELGDSAVYFCASSPAGTAYSNQPQHFGDGTRLSIL.

In regard to this clonotype: The germline gene is not matched at one end of the junction; a read error may be the cause. The rearrangement joins TRBV10-3 to TRBJ1-6; no reliable D call. This CDR3 is 15 amino acids long. The V gene's germline CDR1 is ENHRY and CDR2 SYGVKD. CDR3 DNA sequence: TGTGCCATCAGGCGGGAGAGCTCCTATAGTTCACCCCTCCACTTT. This translates into CAIRRESSYSSPLHF.

This clonotype has just a few counts. The rearrangement joins TRBV10-3 to TRBJ2-7; TRBD2 matches at 9 bases. The CDR3 has 15 residues. The trim removed 6 bases at V and 0 bases at J, leaving 6 bases unmatched. Germline V lookup: CDR1 ENHRY, CDR2 SYGVKD. The CDR3: CAIRAGAGGSYEQYF. CDR3 nucleotides: TGTGCCATCAGAGCCGGAGCGGGAGGCTCCTACGAGCAGTACTTC.

This clonotype has only a few counts. The V call is TRBV2, the J call TRBJ2-3; the D is unclear. With 4 bases removed from V and 2 bases from J, the gap between germline ends came to 7 bases. The CDR3 runs to 13 residues. Germline V gives CDR1 SNHLY, CDR2 FYNNEI. CDR3 nucleotide sequence: TGTGCCAGCAGTGTCAGGAACACAGATACGCAGTATTTT. It specifies CASSVRNTDTQYF.

The chain links TRBV12-3 or TRBV12-4 to TRBJ1-1, with D possibly TRBD1 on 5 matching bases. This CDR3 comprises 14 residues. V was cut by 2 bases and J by 10 bases, with 17 bases left in between. CDR3 sequence: CASSLSGAPYLAFF. CDR3 nucleotide sequence: TGTGCCAGCAGTTTATCCGGGGCCCCCTATCTAGCTTTCTTT.

The chain has TRBV5-1 and TRBJ2-7; unclear D gene. Trimming removed 6 bases from V and 0 bases from J, with 10 bases in between. This CDR3 comprises 13 residues. CDR1 SGHRS and CDR2 YFSETQ come from the germline V gene. The CDR3 spells CASTLAPSYEQYF. The CDR3 bases are TGCGCCAGCACTTTGGCCCCCTCCTACGAGCAGTACTTC.

This sequence joins TRBV10-3 and TRBJ1-2; 7 nucleotides agree with TRBD1. The CDR3 extends over 15 amino acids. Germline V gives CDR1 ENHRY, CDR2 SYGVKD. The junction had 4 bases not matched to a gene; V was cut back by 3 bases and J by 0 bases. Here the CDR3 reads CAISEAGTANYGYTF. CDR3 in DNA: TGTGCCATCAGTGAAGCGGGGACAGCTAACTATGGCTACACCTTC.

The table lists this clonotype with a few counts. The chain links TRBV7-9 to TRBJ1-4; 9 positions match TRBD1. The ends lost 5 bases at V and 4 bases at J; junction bases unmatched: 8. The germline V gene has CDR1 SEHNR and CDR2 FQNEAQ (reference sequence). The CDR3 is 16 amino acids. The CDR3 DNA follows: TGTGCCAGCAGCCTGGGGACAGGGTCACTTAATGAAAAACTGTTTTTT. Protein product: CASSLGTGSLNEKLFF.

The chain links TRBV6-5 to TRBJ2-5; D call uncertain. The end of the DNA fits TRBJ2-7 better, so the J call may be wrong. Germline values: CDR1 MNHEY, CDR2 SVGAGI. The CDR3 sequence is 13 residues long. The CDR3: CASSYSRVHEQYF. The DNA of the CDR3 is TGTGCCAGCAGTTACAGCAGAGTCCACGAGCAGTACTTC.